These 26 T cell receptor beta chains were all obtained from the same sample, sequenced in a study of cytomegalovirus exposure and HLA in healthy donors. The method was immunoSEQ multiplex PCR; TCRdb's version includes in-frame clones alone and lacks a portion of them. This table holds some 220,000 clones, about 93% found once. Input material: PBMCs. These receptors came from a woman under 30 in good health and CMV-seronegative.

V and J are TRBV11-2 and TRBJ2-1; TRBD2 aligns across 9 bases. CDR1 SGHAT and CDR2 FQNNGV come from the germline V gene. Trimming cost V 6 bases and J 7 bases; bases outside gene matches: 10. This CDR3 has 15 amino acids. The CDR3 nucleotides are TGTGCCAGCAGGACATTAGCGGGAGAGGTTAATGAGCAGTTCTTC. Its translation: CASRTLAGEVNEQFF.

The CDR3 coding sequence is TGTGCCAGCAGTGTAACCGGGACATCCTACAATGAGCAGTTCTTC. Translating gives CASSVTGTSYNEQFF. The V and J genes are TRBV6-1 and TRBJ2-1; D possibly corresponds to TRBD1 (6 bases). Germline CDR1 MNHNS, CDR2 SASEGT. V lost 4 bases and J 1 base, leaving 11 bases between the germline ends. The CDR3 extends over 15 amino acids.

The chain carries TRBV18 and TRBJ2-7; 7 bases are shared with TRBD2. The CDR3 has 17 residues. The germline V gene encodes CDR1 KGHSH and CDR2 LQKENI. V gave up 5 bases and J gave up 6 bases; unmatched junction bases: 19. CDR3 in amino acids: CASSTTLSYGAGVEQYF. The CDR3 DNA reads TGTGCCAGCTCAACTACGCTCAGTTACGGGGCGGGAGTCGAGCAGTACTTC.

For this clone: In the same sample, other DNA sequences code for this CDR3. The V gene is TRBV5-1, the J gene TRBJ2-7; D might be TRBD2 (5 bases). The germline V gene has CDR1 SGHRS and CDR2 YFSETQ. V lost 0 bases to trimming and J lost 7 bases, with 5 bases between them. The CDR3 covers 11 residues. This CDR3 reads CASSLGGEQYF. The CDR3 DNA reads TGCGCCAGCAGCTTGGGCGGGGAGCAGTACTTC.

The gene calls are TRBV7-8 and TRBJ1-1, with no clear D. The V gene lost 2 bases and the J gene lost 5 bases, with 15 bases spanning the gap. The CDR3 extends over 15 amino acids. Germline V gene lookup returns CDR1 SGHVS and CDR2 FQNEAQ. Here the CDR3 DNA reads TGTGCCAGCAGCTTAAAGAGGGCTGGGGTAACTGAAGCTTTCTTT. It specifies CASSLKRAGVTEAFF.

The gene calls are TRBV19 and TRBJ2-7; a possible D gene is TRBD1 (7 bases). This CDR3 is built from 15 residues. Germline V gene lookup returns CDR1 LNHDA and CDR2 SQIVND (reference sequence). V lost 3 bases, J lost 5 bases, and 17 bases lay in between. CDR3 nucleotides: TGTGCCAGTAGTATGGAGGGCAGGGGGTCTGACGAGCAGTACTTC. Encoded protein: CASSMEGRGSDEQYF.

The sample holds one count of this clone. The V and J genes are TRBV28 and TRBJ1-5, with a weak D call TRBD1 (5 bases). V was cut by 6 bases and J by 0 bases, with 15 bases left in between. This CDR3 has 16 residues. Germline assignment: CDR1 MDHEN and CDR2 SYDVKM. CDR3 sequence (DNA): TGTGCCAGCAGCGACCGGGGGGGTCTTAGCAATCAGCCCCAGCATTTT. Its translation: CASSDRGGLSNQPQHF.

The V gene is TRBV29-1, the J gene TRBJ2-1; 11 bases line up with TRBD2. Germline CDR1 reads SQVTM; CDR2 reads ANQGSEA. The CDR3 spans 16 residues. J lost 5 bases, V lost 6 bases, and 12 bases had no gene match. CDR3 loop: CSVLPRLAGWNNEQFF. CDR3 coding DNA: TGCAGCGTCCTCCCCCGACTAGCGGGGTGGAACAATGAGCAGTTCTTC.

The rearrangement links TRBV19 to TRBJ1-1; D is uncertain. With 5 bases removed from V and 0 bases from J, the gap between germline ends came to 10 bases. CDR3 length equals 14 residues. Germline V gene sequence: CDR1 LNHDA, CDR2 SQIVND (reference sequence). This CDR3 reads CASSDSSMNTEAFF. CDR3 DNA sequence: TGTGCCAGTAGTGATTCTAGCATGAACACTGAAGCTTTCTTT. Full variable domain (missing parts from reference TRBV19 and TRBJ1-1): DGGITQSPKYLFRKEGQNVTLSCEQNLNHDAMYWYRQDPGQGLRLIYYSQIVNDFQKGDIAEGYSVSREKKESFPLTVTSAQKNPTAFYLCASSDSSMNTEAFFGQGTRLTVV.

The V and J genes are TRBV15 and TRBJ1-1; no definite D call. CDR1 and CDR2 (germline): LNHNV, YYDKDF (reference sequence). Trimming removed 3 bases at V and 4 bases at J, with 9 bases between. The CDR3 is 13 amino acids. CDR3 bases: TGTGCCACCAGCAGGGCTTCGATCACTGAAGCTTTCTTT. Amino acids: CATSRASITEAFF.

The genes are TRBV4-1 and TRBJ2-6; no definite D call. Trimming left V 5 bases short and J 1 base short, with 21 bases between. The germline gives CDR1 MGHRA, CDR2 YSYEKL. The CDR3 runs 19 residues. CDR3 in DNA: TGCGCCAGCAGCGCGAGAGAGGAGCTCGTCTTTTCTGGGGCCAACGTCCTGACTTTC. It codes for CASSAREELVFSGANVLTF.

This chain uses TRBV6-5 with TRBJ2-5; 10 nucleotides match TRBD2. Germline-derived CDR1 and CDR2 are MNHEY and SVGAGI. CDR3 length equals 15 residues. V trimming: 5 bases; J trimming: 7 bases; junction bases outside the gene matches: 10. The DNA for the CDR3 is TGTGCCAGCAGTCCCCTAGCGGGAGTCGAGGGGACCCAGTACTTC. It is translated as CASSPLAGVEGTQYF.

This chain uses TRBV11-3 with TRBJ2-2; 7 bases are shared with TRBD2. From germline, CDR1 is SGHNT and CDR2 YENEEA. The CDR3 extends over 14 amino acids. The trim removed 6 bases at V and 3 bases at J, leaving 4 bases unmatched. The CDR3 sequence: CASSIGGDTGELFF. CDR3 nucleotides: TGTGCCAGCAGTATTGGGGGGGACACCGGGGAGCTGTTTTTT.

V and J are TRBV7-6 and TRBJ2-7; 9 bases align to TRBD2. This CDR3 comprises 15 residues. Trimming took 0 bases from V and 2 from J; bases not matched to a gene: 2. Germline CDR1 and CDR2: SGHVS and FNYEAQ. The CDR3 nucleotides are TGTGCCAGCAGCTTAGCGCTAGCGGGGACCTACGAGCAGTACTTC. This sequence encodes CASSLALAGTYEQYF. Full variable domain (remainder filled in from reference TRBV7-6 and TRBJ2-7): GAGVSQSPRYKVTKRGQDVALRCDPISGHVSLYWYRQALGQGPEFLTYFNYEAQQDKSGLPNDRFSAERPEGSISTLTIQRTEQRDSAMYRCASSLALAGTYEQYFGPGTRLTVT.

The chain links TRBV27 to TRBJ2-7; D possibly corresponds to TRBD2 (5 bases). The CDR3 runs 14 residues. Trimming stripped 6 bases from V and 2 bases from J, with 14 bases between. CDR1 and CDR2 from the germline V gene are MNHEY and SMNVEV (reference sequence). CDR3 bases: TGTGCCAGCAGCCGTTCTTCACTAGCCTACGAGCAGTACTTC. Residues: CASSRSSLAYEQYF.

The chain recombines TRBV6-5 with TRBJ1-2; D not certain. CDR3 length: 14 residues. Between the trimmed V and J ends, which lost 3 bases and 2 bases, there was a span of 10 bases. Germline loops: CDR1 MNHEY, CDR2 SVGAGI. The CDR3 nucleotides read TGTGCCAGCAGTTATTTCGGTCTAAACTATGGCTACACCTTC. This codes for CASSYFGLNYGYTF.

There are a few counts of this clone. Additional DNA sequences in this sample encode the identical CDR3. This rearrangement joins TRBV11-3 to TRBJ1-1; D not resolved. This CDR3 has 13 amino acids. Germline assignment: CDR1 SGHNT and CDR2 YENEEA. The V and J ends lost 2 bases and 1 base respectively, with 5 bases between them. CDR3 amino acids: CASSLSGNTEAFF. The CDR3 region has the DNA TGTGCCAGCAGCTTATCAGGGAACACTGAAGCTTTCTTT.

The CDR3 coding sequence is TGTGCCAGTAGTACTCCCGGACAGACTGAAGCTTTCTTT. This gives the protein CASSTPGQTEAFF. The chain links TRBV19 to TRBJ1-1; TRBD1 might be the D (6 bases). V lost 4 bases and J lost 5, with 11 bases in between. Germline V gene sequence: CDR1 LNHDA, CDR2 SQIVND (reference sequence). This CDR3 has 13 amino acids.

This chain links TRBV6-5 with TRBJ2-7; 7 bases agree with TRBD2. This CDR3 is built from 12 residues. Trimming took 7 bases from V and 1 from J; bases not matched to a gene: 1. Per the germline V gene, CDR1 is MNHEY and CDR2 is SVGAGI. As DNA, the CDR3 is TGTGCCAGCACCGGGGGGTCCTACGAGCAGTACTTC. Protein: CASTGGSYEQYF.

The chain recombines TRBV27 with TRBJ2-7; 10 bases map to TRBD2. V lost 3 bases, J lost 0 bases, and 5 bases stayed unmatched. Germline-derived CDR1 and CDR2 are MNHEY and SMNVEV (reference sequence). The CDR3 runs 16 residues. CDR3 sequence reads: CASSFLTSGLSYEQYF. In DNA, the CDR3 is TGTGCCAGCAGTTTTCTGACTAGCGGGCTCTCCTACGAGCAGTACTTC.

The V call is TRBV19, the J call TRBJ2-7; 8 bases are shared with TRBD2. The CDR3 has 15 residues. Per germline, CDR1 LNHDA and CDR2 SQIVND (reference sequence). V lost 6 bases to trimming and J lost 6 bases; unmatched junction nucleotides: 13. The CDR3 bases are TGTGCCAGTAGACCCGGGACTAGGACCGCCCTCGAGCAGTACTTC. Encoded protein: CASRPGTRTALEQYF.

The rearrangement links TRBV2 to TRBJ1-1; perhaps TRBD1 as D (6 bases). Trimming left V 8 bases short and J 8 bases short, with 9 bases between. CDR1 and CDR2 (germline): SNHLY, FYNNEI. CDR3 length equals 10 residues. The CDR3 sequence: CASEQGEAFF. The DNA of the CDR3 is TGTGCCAGCGAACAGGGCGAAGCTTTCTTT.

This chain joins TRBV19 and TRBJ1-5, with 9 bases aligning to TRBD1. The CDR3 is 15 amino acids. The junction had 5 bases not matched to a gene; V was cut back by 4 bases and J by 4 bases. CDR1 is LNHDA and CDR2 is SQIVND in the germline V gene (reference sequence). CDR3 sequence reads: CASSTGQGWNQPQHF. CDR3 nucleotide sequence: TGTGCCAGTAGTACGGGACAGGGTTGGAATCAGCCCCAGCATTTT.

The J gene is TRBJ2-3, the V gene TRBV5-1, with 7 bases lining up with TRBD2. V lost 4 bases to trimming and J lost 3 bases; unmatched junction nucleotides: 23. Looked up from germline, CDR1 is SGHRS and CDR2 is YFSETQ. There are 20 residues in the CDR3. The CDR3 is CASSPGRGAGLFEATDTQYF. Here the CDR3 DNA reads TGCGCCAGCAGCCCCGGCCGGGGAGCGGGACTATTCGAGGCGACAGATACGCAGTATTTT.

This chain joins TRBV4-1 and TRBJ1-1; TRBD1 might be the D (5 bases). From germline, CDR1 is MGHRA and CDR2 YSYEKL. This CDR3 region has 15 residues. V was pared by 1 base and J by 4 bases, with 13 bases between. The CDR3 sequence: CASSQVGGDGTEAFF. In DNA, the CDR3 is TGCGCCAGCAGCCAAGTTGGGGGGGATGGCACTGAAGCTTTCTTT.

CDR3 loop: CASGSPNEQFF. The CDR3 DNA is TGTGCCAGCGGGAGCCCCAATGAGCAGTTCTTC. The V and J genes are TRBV6-6 and TRBJ2-1, with D tentatively TRBD2 (5 bases). This CDR3 is built from 11 residues. V lost 8 bases and J lost 6, with 8 bases in between. The germline gives CDR1 MNHNY, CDR2 SVGAGI (reference sequence).